This T cell receptor beta chain was identified in a study of T cell responses to AZD1222 COVID-19 vaccine. Note on this clone: Its specificity is unknown.

The assay was immunoSEQ multiplex PCR, and TCRdb's table has in-frame clones only and misses some. The data contain 150,000 or so clones, roughly nine tenths of them seen just once; the ten biggest clones take up approximately 2%. The CDR3 sequence is 14 residues long. The germline V gene encodes CDR1 SGHTA and CDR2 FQGNSA. Trimming took off 2 bases at V and 1 base at J, with 5 bases between the two ends. Whole-study findings and limits: Without day 14 samples, only post-peak T cell repertoires were studied. Most donors were white British, females outnumbered males, and clonal diversity was possibly underestimated. The breadth and depth of Spike-specific TCRs increased once two AZD1222 doses had been given. Epitopes outside B.1.351 and B.1.1.7 mutated regions reportedly drew nearly half of spike TCRs.

The specimen comprised peripheral blood, sampled on day 0 of AZD1222 vaccination. This sequence was found in an adult in good health. The genes are TRBV7-2 and TRBJ2-2; D unresolved. The CDR3 sequence: CASSLQGNTGELFF. CDR3 DNA sequence: TGTGCCAGCAGCTTACAAGGGAACACCGGGGAGCTGTTTTTT.